The clone carrying this T cell receptor beta chain was seen more than once but under ten times. This sample stems from a study of blood T cell repertoires in COVID-19. Repertoires were generated with immunoSEQ multiplex PCR, while TCRdb's copy carries only in-frame clones and drops some. The sample holds roughly 500,000 clones, around nine tenths seen once. The source is a woman aged 40 to 55 who had recovered from COVID-19. Sequenced input: PBMCs or T cells enriched from blood (not recorded which).

The CDR3 reads CASSRTGGNQPQHF. DNA for the CDR3: TGTGCCAGCAGTCGGACAGGGGGAAATCAGCCCCAGCATTTT. The chain employs TRBV6-4 and TRBJ1-5; 10 nucleotides align to TRBD1. J gave up 4 bases and V 5 bases, and 2 bases lay outside the gene matches. The CDR3 spans 14 residues. CDR1 is MRHNA, CDR2 SNTAGT, per germline.